Listed here is a single T cell receptor beta chain. Produced via immunoSEQ multiplex PCR; TCRdb's table is partial and in-frame only. The table records about 270,000 clones, around 90% of them present only once. The sample is drawn from a study of blood T cell repertoires in COVID-19. J was trimmed by 0 bases and V by 3 bases; bases with no gene match: 10. The CDR3 contains 17 residues. CDR1 is LGHDT and CDR2 is YNNKEL in the germline V gene (reference sequence). The sample comprised PBMCs or T cells enriched from blood (not recorded which). The rearrangement links TRBV3-1 (or the pseudogene TRBV3-2) to TRBJ1-1, with 7 nucleotides matching TRBD1. The sequence was collected from a woman aged 50 to 60 who had recovered from COVID-19. The CDR3 DNA reads as TGTGCCAGCAGCCAGGAGGGGACAGTCCTCATGAACACTGAAGCTTTCTTT. Translating gives CASSQEGTVLMNTEAFF.